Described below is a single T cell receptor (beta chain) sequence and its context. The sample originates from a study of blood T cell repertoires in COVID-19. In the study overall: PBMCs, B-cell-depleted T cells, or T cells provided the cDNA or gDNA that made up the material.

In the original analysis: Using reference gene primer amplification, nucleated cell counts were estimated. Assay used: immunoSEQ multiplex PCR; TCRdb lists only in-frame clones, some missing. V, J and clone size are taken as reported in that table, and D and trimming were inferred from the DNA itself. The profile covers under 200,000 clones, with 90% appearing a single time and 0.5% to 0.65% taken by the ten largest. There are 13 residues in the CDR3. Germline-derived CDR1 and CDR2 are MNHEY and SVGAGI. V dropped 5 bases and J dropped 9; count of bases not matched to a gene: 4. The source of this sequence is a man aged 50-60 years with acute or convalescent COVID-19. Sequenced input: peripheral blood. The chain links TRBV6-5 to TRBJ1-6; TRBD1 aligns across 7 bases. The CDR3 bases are TGTGCCAGCAGTACCCGGGACAGTTCACCCCTCCACTTT. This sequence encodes CASSTRDSSPLHF.